This entry lists 11 T cell receptor beta chains sequenced from one sample in a study of Ad26.COV2.S vaccination and SARS-CoV-2 variants listed by TCRdb under 2021. To prepare the library, the immunoSEQ multiplex PCR assay was applied. Imported from immuneACCESS, the table was reduced by TCRdb to in-frame sequences with V and J called. These copies leave out some clones; in studies compared against another copy, an unresolved V gene accounts for under half, and the cause of the remainder is not known. Present in this sample are approximately 500,000 clones, roughly 87% of which were seen just once. The ten largest account for roughly 12% of the sample. The treatment or condition label on this specimen signifies: 15 to 20 received Ad26.COV2.S at low or high dose, single or two shots; roughly five received placebo; per-sample allocation not given. For vaccine and placebo recipients, repertoires were sequenced using samples collected on day 63 after the first injection.

This specimen was peripheral blood, taken in a trial of Ad26.COV2.S vaccine versus placebo. The receptors shown here come from a person aged 18-60 years who received the Ad26.COV2.S COVID-19 vaccine or a placebo.

The chain couples TRBV24-1 to TRBJ2-7; 9 nucleotides line up with TRBD1. CDR1 and CDR2 from the germline V gene are KGHDR and SFDVKD. The V and J ends lost 5 bases and 0 bases, in that order; junction bases with no gene match: 10. The CDR3 has 17 amino acids. The CDR3 nucleotides read TGTGCCACCAGTGCTCCCTCCGGGACAGGGAGCTCCTACGAGCAGTACTTC. It translates to CATSAPSGTGSSYEQYF.

V gene TRBV28 combines with J gene TRBJ2-4; the D gene is possibly TRBD2 (6 bases). Trimming took 2 bases from V and 9 from J, leaving 14 bases between them. This CDR3 spans 14 amino acids. The V gene's germline CDR1 is MDHEN and CDR2 SYDVKM. The CDR3, as DNA: TGTGCCAGCAGTTTAGGGGACTTCGGGGGCATTCAGTACTTC. Amino acid sequence: CASSLGDFGGIQYF. Supplemented by reference TRBV28 and TRBJ2-4, the full variable domain reads DVKVTQSSRYLVKRTGEKVFLECVQDMDHENMFWYRQDPGLGLRLIYFSYDVKMKEKGDIPEGYSVSREKKERFSLILESASTNQTSMYLCASSLGDFGGIQYFGAGTRLSVL.

The V gene is TRBV5-8, the J gene TRBJ2-5; 10 bases match TRBD1. The trim removed 1 base at V and 1 base at J, leaving 13 bases unmatched. Germline values: CDR1 SGHTS, CDR2 YDEGEE. CDR3 length: 19 amino acids. CDR3: CASSLFGTGASGIQETQYF. CDR3 nucleotide sequence: TGTGCCAGCAGCTTGTTCGGGACAGGGGCCAGCGGTATCCAAGAGACCCAGTACTTC. Based on the CDR3 plus reference TRBV5-8 and TRBJ2-5, the full variable domain is EAGVTQSPTHLIKTRGQQATLRCSPISGHTSVYWYQQALGLGLQFLLWYDEGEERNRGNFPPRFSGRQFPNYSSELNVNALELEDSALYLCASSLFGTGASGIQETQYFGPGTRLLVL.

This clone was seen a single time. This sequence joins TRBV5-1 and TRBJ2-7, with TRBD1 as a possible D gene (6 bases). V dropped 0 bases and J dropped 2 bases, with 12 bases sitting between them. CDR1 is SGHRS, CDR2 YFSETQ, per germline. This CDR3 has 15 residues. The CDR3 nucleotides are TGCGCCAGCAGCTTGGTGTCGGACAGAACCTACGAGCAGTACTTC. Translation gives CASSLVSDRTYEQYF.

This chain joins TRBV7-3 and TRBJ2-1; D tentatively fits TRBD1 or TRBD2 (5 bases each). The CDR3 runs to 17 residues. CDR1 is SGHTA, CDR2 FQGTGA, per germline. V lost 2 bases to trimming and J lost 9 bases, with 23 bases between them. The CDR3 loop reads CASSLGRAGTVSAEQFF. CDR3 DNA: TGTGCCAGCAGCTTAGGTCGAGCAGGGACGGTATCGGCTGAGCAGTTCTTC.

The chain is built from TRBV2 and TRBJ2-3; D remains ambiguous. Germline assignment: CDR1 SNHLY and CDR2 FYNNEI. This CDR3 contains 12 residues. Trimming removed 4 bases at V and 2 bases at J, with 4 bases between. Written as DNA, the CDR3 is TGTGCCAGCAGTGCGATCACAGATACGCAGTATTTT. This gives the protein CASSAITDTQYF.

The chain is built from TRBV27 and TRBJ2-3, with 7 bases lining up with TRBD2. The CDR3 is 13 residues long. From germline, CDR1 is MNHEY and CDR2 SMNVEV (reference sequence). V was pared by 5 bases and J by 5 bases, with 4 bases of the junction left unmatched. CDR3 sequence reads: CASSRIAGDTQYF. Here the CDR3 DNA reads TGTGCCAGCAGTCGGATAGCGGGAGATACGCAGTATTTT.

This clone has only one observation. The chain combines TRBV7-2 with TRBJ2-1; 12 bases are a match to TRBD2. Germline CDR1 SGHTA, CDR2 FQGNSA. J lost 7 bases, V lost 7 bases, and 8 bases had no gene match. This CDR3 spans 15 amino acids. The CDR3 DNA reads as TGTGCCAGCAACGATAGACTAGCGGGAGTTAATGAGCAGTTCTTC. This translates into CASNDRLAGVNEQFF.

The V call is TRBV28, the J call TRBJ2-1; the D gene is possibly TRBD2 (5 bases). The germline V gene has CDR1 MDHEN and CDR2 SYDVKM. V gave up 3 bases and J gave up 3 bases, with 9 bases separating them. The length of the CDR3 is 14 residues. The chain's CDR3 is CASSFSGIYNEQFF. The CDR3 region has the DNA TGTGCCAGCAGTTTTTCGGGGATCTACAATGAGCAGTTCTTC. Filled out from reference TRBV28 and TRBJ2-1, the complete variable domain reads DVKVTQSSRYLVKRTGEKVFLECVQDMDHENMFWYRQDPGLGLRLIYFSYDVKMKEKGDIPEGYSVSREKKERFSLILESASTNQTSMYLCASSFSGIYNEQFFGPGTRLTVL.

The rearrangement links TRBV11-3 to TRBJ2-7, with 11 bases aligning to TRBD1. J was trimmed by 6 bases and V by 4 bases; bases with no gene match: 8. Germline V gene data show CDR1 as SGHNT and CDR2 as YENEEA. The CDR3 is 15 residues long. CDR3 region: CASSYRDRGASEQYF. The CDR3 nucleotides are TGTGCCAGCAGCTACCGGGACAGGGGGGCTTCCGAGCAGTACTTC.

The chain carries TRBV27 and TRBJ2-1; 13 positions match TRBD2. J lost 6 bases, V lost 4 bases, and 6 bases had no gene match. Germline V CDR1 and CDR2: MNHEY, SMNVEV (reference sequence). The CDR3 length is 16 residues. The DNA for the CDR3 is TGTGCCAGCAGTTCGAGACTAGCGGGAGGCCTCAATGAGCAGTTCTTC. Its translation: CASSSRLAGGLNEQFF.